This entry is about one T cell receptor beta chain. This clone was recorded once. This receptor's antigen is unknown. Base qualities are missing; no much larger clone stands one base away. The trial excluded patients who had a history of autoimmune disease or who were on systemic immunosuppression. In every dose cohort, peripheral blood was drawn for TCR sequencing at baseline, cycle 4 day 1, and cycle 7 day 1. Samples came from an open-label, multicenter, first-in-human phase I dose-escalation trial of ivuxolimab. The trial enrolled adults with locally advanced or metastatic head and neck squamous cell, hepatocellular, melanoma or renal cell carcinoma. Before TCR sequencing, CD4+ T cells and CD8+ T cells were sorted from peripheral blood as separate populations. The CDR3 covers 15 residues, taking in both the cysteine and the phenylalanine. The retained sequence is limited to the CDR3, 45 bases, with the frame set at the first base. Via the germline V gene, CDR1 is MDHEN and CDR2 SYDVKM. The V and J ends are trimmed by 1 base and 4 bases, leaving 10 bases between them.

This record belongs to a study of OX40 agonist ivuxolimab in advanced cancers. Regarding the study in general: Ivuxolimab, which targeted the costimulatory receptor OX40 (CD134), was an agonistic, fully human IgG2 monoclonal antibody. Intravenous ivuxolimab was administered to patients every 2 weeks at six dose levels: 0.01, 0.1, 0.3, 1.5, 3 and 10 mg/kg. Among the 50 to 55 dose-escalation patients, roughly 20 had hepatocellular carcinoma, 15 or so melanoma, 9 renal cell carcinoma and 9 head and neck cancer. In the dose-escalation cohort, about four fifths of patients were male, and the mean age was 60 years with a range of roughly 23 to 90. Prior anti-PD-1, anti-PD-L1 or anti-CTLA-4 therapy was permitted, and 30% to 45% of dose-escalation patients had received checkpoint inhibitors. Three dose-escalation patients achieved partial responses, one with hepatocellular carcinoma and two with cutaneous melanoma. Peripheral TCRbeta sequencing was intended to test whether TCR sequence diversity was altered and clonal T-cell expansion was caused by ivuxolimab. The paper describes the monotherapy dose-escalation part (N of about 47 patients) of the phase I trial of ivuxolimab.

Genomic DNA was isolated from the sorted cells so that the TCRbeta CDR3 region could be sequenced. The immunoSEQ Assay was used to sequence the TCRbeta CDR3 regions. TCRdb took over this immuneACCESS table, retaining in-frame rearrangements with V and J assigned. Such tables are incomplete; in checked studies, under half of the missing clones stem from an unresolved V gene, and the remainder is unexplained. The sample table shows roughly 80,000 clones, and 65% to 90% are seen once. The ten largest clones add up to approximately 2% of the sample. What the study reported, not specific to this receptor: Partial responders in the 0.1-3.0 mg/kg groups had among the lowest normalized peripheral clonal expansion, especially among CD8+ T cells. After ivuxolimab, CD8+ T cells had more expanded clones than CD4+ T cells on average. At doses of 0.1 to 3.0 mg/kg, clonal expansion of both CD4+ and CD8+ blood T cells was observed from baseline to week 6. The antigen specificity of the clonally expanded peripheral T cells was not determined. Low levels of normalized T-cell clonal expansion were also seen in some patients who did not respond.

The chain uses TRBV28 and TRBJ2-2; the D gene remains uncertain. The sequences come from CD4+ or CD8+ T cells sorted from blood, collected in a trial of the OX40 agonist ivuxolimab. The TCR originated in an adult with an advanced solid tumor such as melanoma, head and neck, liver or kidney cancer. For the CDR3, the sequence is CASSLSGHSTGELFF. The sequence in DNA is TGTGCCAGCAGTTTATCTGGGCATAGCACCGGGGAGCTGTTTTTT.